This T cell receptor (beta chain) was documented in a study of blood T cell repertoires in COVID-19. Libraries were prepared by immunoSEQ multiplex PCR; TCRdb keeps only in-frame clonotypes and omits some of them. The table shows some 190,000 clones, with 75% to 90% occurring only once. Sequenced material: peripheral blood. The receptor's source is a young man with acute or convalescent COVID-19.

CDR3 loop: CASTQGGLNTEAFF. The CDR3 DNA reads as TGTGCCAGCACGCAGGGGGGATTGAACACTGAAGCTTTCTTT. This chain connects TRBV27 to TRBJ1-1; TRBD1 agrees at 7 bases. CDR3 length equals 14 residues. Germline-derived CDR1 and CDR2 are MNHEY and SMNVEV (reference sequence). Trimming removed 7 bases from V and 0 bases from J; junction bases left unmatched: 5.